This TCR beta chain was sequenced in a study of blood T cells in healthy people across ages. Study-wide results and limits: Greater diversity and more naive CD4+ cells were seen in long-lived donors than in aged donors.

CDR3 length equals 16 residues. CDR1 is SQVTM and CDR2 is ANQGSEA in the germline V gene. Trimming took off 3 bases at V and 0 bases at J, with 16 bases between the two ends. Individuals who donated were healthy Caucasians from Russia aged roughly 6 to 100. The authors extracted at least 5 micrograms of total RNA per sample. For the second PCR, which ran for about 7 to 11 cycles, a sample-barcoded 5' primer and a J-beta primer mix were used. Each cDNA molecule was tagged by a template-switch adaptor that had 12 random nucleotides. MiXCR was run by TCRdb on the 5' RACE reads, yielding one entry per CDR3 protein. The table shows around 800,000 distinct CDR3 sequences, with 60% to 80% occurring only once. This clonotype showed up just a few times. What it binds is not known.

This sequence originates from a man between 25 and 39 years old in good health. The chain has TRBV29-1 and TRBJ2-3; no definite D call. The specimen was blood. The CDR3, as DNA: TGCAGCGTTGATCCATCAGTGATTTCTAGCACAGATACGCAGTATTTT. This encodes CSVDPSVISSTDTQYF.